Given below is one TCR beta chain in context. As yet, its antigen is unknown. The data stem from a study of T cells after yellow fever vaccination. TCR cDNA, made by 5'RACE template switching, carried an added universal primer site and UMIs. From the 5' RACE reads, TCRdb called clonotypes with MiXCR, one entry per CDR3 protein. The table shows a few hundred thousand distinct CDR3 sequences, with around 6.5% occurring only once. Whole-study findings and limits: The study found a weaker secondary response that peaked faster, day 5 versus 15. Shared CD4/CD8 clonotypes were a small share, likely from convergent recombination.

Trimming cost V 6 bases and J 2 bases, with 13 bases left between them. Germline CDR1 reads DFQATT; CDR2 reads SNEGSKA (reference sequence). The CDR3 length is 13 residues. This TCR came from a man in his thirties or forties who received the YFV17D yellow fever vaccine. The rearrangement links TRBV20-1 to TRBJ2-5, with D hard to call. Sequences were derived from PBMCs, sampled 5 days after the yellow fever booster vaccination. CDR3 bases: TGCAGTGCCCTAAGGGAAGGTCAAGAGACCCAGTACTTC. It is translated as CSALREGQETQYF.